This TCR beta chain was retrieved from a study of blood T cell repertoires in COVID-19. Per the study methods: Estimation of nucleated cell counts was performed using reference gene primer amplification. Clones were sequenced by immunoSEQ multiplex PCR, and TCRdb holds only the in-frame ones, with some missing. The V and J calls and clone size come from that table; D and trimming were worked out from the DNA. The sample holds around 330,000 clones; roughly 90% are singletons and the top ten take 4%. Germline CDR1 and CDR2: SGHVS and FQNEAQ. The CDR3 extends over 16 amino acids. J gave up 6 bases and V 5 bases, and 11 bases lay outside the gene matches.

The sequence derives from a woman aged 50 to 60 with active or convalescent COVID-19. Sequenced input: peripheral blood. The chain recombines TRBV7-8 with TRBJ2-1; 9 bases agree with TRBD1. CDR3 amino acids: CASSPTTGGVGNEQFF. The CDR3 nucleotides are TGTGCCAGCAGCCCGACGACAGGGGGAGTTGGCAATGAGCAGTTCTTC. The complete variable domain, with remaining parts taken from reference TRBV7-8 and TRBJ2-1, reads GAGVSQSPRYKVAKRGQDVALRCDPISGHVSLFWYQQALGQGPEFLTYFQNEAQLDKSGLPSDRFFAERPEGSVSTLKIQRTQQEDSAVYLCASSPTTGGVGNEQFFGPGTRLTVL.